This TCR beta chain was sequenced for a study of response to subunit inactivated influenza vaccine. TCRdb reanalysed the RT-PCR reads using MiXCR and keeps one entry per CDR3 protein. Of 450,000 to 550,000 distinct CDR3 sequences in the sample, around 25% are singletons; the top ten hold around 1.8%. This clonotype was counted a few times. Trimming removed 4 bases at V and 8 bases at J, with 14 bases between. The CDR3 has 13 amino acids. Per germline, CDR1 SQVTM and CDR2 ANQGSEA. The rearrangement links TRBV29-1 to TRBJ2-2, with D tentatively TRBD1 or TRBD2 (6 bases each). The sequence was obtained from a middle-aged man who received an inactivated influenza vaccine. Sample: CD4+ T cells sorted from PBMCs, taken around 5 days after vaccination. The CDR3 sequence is CSVAWQGRGELFF. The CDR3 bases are TGCAGCGTTGCTTGGCAGGGGAGGGGGGAGCTGTTTTTT.